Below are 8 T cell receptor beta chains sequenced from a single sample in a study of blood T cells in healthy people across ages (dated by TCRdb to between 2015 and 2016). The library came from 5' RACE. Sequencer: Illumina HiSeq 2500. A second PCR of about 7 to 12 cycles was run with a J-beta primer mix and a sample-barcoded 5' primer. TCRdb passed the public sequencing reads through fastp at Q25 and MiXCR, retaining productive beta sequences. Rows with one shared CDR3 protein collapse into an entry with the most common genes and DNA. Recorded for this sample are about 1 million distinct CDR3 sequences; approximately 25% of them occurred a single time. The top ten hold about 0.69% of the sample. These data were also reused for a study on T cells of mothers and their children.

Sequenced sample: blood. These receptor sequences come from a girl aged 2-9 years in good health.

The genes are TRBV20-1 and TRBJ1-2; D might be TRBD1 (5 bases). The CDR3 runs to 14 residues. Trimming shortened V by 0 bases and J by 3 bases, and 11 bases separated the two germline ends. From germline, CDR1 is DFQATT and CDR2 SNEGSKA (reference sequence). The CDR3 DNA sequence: TGCAGTGCTAGAGATAGAGGGGATTACTATGGCTACACCTTC. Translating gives CSARDRGDYYGYTF.

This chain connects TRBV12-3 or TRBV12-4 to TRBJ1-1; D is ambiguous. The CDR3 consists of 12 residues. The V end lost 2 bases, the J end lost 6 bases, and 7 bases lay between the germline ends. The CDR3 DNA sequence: TGTGCCAGCAGTTTATGGGAGGCTGAAGCTTTCTTT. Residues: CASSLWEAEAFF.

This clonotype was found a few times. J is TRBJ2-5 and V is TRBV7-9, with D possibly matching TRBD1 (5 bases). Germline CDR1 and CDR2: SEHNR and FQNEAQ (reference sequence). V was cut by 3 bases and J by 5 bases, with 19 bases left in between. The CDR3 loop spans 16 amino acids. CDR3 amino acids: CASSFRRSDNSETQYF. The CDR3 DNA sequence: TGTGCCAGCAGCTTCCGAAGATCGGACAATTCGGAGACCCAGTACTTC.

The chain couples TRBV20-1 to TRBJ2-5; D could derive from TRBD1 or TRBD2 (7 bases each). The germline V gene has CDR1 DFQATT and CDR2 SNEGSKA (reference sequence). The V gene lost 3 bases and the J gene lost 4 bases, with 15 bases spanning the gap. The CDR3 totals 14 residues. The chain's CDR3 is CSARGRGQLETQYF. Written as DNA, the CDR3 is TGCAGTGCTAGGGGGAGGGGGCAGCTAGAGACCCAGTACTTC.

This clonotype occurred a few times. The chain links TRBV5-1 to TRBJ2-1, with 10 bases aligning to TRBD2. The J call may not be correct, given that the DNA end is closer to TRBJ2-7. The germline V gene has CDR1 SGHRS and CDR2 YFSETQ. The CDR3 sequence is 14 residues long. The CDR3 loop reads CASGKREGNYEQYF. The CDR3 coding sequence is TGCGCCAGCGGGAAGCGGGAGGGGAACTACGAGCAGTACTTC.

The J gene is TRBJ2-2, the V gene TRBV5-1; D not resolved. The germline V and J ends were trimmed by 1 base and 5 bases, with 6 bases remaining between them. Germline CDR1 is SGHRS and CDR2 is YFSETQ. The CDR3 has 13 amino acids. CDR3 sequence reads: CASSLIGTGELFF. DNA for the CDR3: TGCGCCAGCAGCTTGATCGGTACCGGGGAGCTGTTTTTT.

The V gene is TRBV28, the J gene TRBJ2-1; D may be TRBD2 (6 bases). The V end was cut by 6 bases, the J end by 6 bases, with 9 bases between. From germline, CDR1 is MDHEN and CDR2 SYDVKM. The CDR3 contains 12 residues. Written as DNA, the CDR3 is TGTGCCAGCAGGTGGGAGGCCAATGAGCAGTTCTTC. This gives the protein CASRWEANEQFF.

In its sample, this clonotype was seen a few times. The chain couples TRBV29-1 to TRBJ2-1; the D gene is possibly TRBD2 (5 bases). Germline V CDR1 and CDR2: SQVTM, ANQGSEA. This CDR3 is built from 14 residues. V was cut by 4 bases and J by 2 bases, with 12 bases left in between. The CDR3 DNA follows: TGCAGCGTTGGGAGGCGTTTAGCCTACAATGAGCAGTTCTTC. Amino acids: CSVGRRLAYNEQFF.